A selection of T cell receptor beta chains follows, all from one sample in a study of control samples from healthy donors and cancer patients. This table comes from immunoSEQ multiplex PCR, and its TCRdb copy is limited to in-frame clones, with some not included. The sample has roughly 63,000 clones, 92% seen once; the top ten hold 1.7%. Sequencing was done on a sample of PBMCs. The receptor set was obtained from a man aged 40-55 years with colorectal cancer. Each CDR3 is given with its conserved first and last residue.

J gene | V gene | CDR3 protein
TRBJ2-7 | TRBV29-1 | CSVEDKGDGFPYF
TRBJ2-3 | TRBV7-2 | CASSLEIGQGTDTQYF
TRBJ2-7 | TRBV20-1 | CSARVKGEQYF
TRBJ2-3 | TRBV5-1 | CASQDWRGAIASTDTQYF
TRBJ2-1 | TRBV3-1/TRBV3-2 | CASSRSSGGASYNEQFF
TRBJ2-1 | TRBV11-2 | CASREGGVEQFF
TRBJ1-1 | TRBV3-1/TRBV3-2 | CASSQGTGLTEAFF
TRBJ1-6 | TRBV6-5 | CASRPTQGVNSPLHF
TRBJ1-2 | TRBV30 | CAWSGTGGPYGYTF
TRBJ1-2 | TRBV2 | CASALGVLGYTF
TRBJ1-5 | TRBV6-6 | CASSDSRQGGNQPQHF